The 14 T cell receptor beta chains below all came from one sample that was sequenced in a study of response to subunit inactivated influenza vaccine. TCRdb reprocessed the RT-PCR reads via MiXCR and lists one record per CDR3 protein. The sample holds over 150,000 distinct CDR3 sequences, approximately 15% seen once. The sequenced sample was CD8+ T cells sorted from PBMCs, obtained 4 to 6 days after vaccination. These receptors were obtained from a man over 45 who received an inactivated influenza vaccine.

This chain connects TRBV11-2 to TRBJ2-1; TRBD2 matches at 7 bases. Per germline, CDR1 SGHAT and CDR2 FQNNGV. The CDR3 consists of 17 residues. V dropped 5 bases and J dropped 8; count of bases not matched to a gene: 18. CDR3 sequence reads: CASSRAASGPIFYEQFF. The CDR3, as DNA: TGTGCCAGCAGCCGGGCGGCTAGCGGCCCTATTTTCTATGAGCAGTTCTTC.

The V call is TRBV20-1, the J call TRBJ2-1; tentatively, D is TRBD1 (6 bases). The CDR3 is 15 residues long. Germline lookup yields CDR1 DFQATT and CDR2 SNEGSKA (reference sequence). The ends were cut back, 2 bases at V and 4 bases at J, with 15 bases in the middle. The CDR3 DNA reads as TGCAGTGCTAGATGGGGGTATGACAGGTACAATGAGCAGTTCTTC. Protein: CSARWGYDRYNEQFF.

About this clonotype: An end of the junction does not agree with germline; a read error may underlie this. The chain joins TRBV20-1 to TRBJ2-7; 9 positions match TRBD2. The CDR3 loop spans 18 amino acids. Per the germline V gene, CDR1 is DFQATT and CDR2 is SNEGSKA (reference sequence). CDR3 in amino acids: CSAREGVRGSSGTYEHYF. CDR3 DNA: TGCAGTGCTAGAGAAGGGGTGCGAGGGTCTAGCGGGACCTACGAGCACTACTTC.

V usage is TRBV10-3 and J usage is TRBJ2-1; TRBD1 might be the D (5 bases). Germline V gene data show CDR1 as ENHRY and CDR2 as SYGVKD. The CDR3 has 14 amino acids. V lost 2 bases to trimming and J lost 3 bases, with 8 bases between them. The CDR3 sequence: CAISEGQGYNEQFF. Here the CDR3 DNA reads TGTGCCATCAGTGAGGGGCAGGGCTACAATGAGCAGTTCTTC.

This clonotype was found a few times. The J gene is TRBJ2-7, the V gene TRBV4-3, with no clear D. The CDR3 is 18 residues long. V lost 0 bases to trimming and J lost 1 base, with 19 bases between them. The V gene's germline CDR1 is LGHNA and CDR2 YSLEER. DNA of the CDR3: TGCGCCAGCAGCCAAGATTCAGGCTGGGCAGGCGAGTCCTACGAGCAGTACTTC. Amino acid sequence: CASSQDSGWAGESYEQYF.

This clonotype was counted only a few times. This chain links TRBV6-1 with TRBJ2-5; TRBD1 matches at 7 bases. Germline V CDR1 and CDR2: MNHNS, SASEGT. This CDR3 has 14 amino acids. The trim removed 6 bases at V and 5 bases at J, leaving 9 bases unmatched. CDR3 sequence reads: CASSQPTGTETQYF. CDR3 coding DNA: TGTGCCAGCAGCCAGCCGACAGGGACGGAGACCCAGTACTTC.

The rearrangement joins TRBV7-9 to TRBJ1-1; TRBD1 is a possible D gene (5 bases). Germline V CDR1 and CDR2: SEHNR, FQNEAQ (reference sequence). The CDR3 has 15 residues. Between the trimmed V and J ends, which lost 4 bases and 1 base, there was a span of 13 bases. CDR3 loop: CASSSFIGQNTEAFF. The CDR3 bases are TGTGCCAGCAGCTCTTTTATAGGACAGAACACTGAAGCTTTCTTT. Full variable domain (rest looked up from reference TRBV7-9 and TRBJ1-1): DTGVSQNPRHKITKRGQNVTFRCDPISEHNRLYWYRQTLGQGPEFLTYFQNEAQLEKSRLLSDRFSAERPKGSFSTLEIQRTEQGDSAMYLCASSSFIGQNTEAFFGQGTRLTVV.

This chain uses TRBV7-2 with TRBJ1-2; a possible D gene is TRBD1 (5 bases). Deletions cut 9 bases from V and 6 bases from J, with 17 bases between. CDR3 length equals 13 residues. Germline CDR1 is SGHTA and CDR2 is FQGNSA. This CDR3 reads CASNAGGNNGYTF. The CDR3 DNA sequence: TGTGCCAGTAACGCCGGGGGAAATAATGGCTACACCTTC.

This clonotype was counted only a few times. The J gene is TRBJ2-1, the V gene TRBV10-3; 10 bases match TRBD1. This CDR3 comprises 14 residues. Germline CDR1 ENHRY, CDR2 SYGVKD. V was clipped by 10 bases and J by 8 bases; unmatched bases: 11. CDR3 DNA: TGTGCCACCGCCCGGGACAGGGGTTCGGATGAGCAGTTCTTC. It translates to CATARDRGSDEQFF.

The J gene is TRBJ1-2, the V gene TRBV20-1, with D tentatively TRBD1 (6 bases). Germline CDR1 DFQATT, CDR2 SNEGSKA (reference sequence). Trimming cost V 3 bases and J 2 bases, with 19 bases left between them. This CDR3 comprises 16 residues. CDR3 coding DNA: TGCAGTGCTAGGGGTGGGGGCTCGGTTAGGAACTATGGCTACACCTTC. This codes for CSARGGGSVRNYGYTF.

This clonotype was seen only a few times. This chain uses TRBV7-9 with TRBJ1-3; D remains ambiguous. The CDR3 length is 16 residues. Between the trimmed V and J ends, which lost 2 bases and 0 bases, there was a span of 11 bases. CDR1 SEHNR and CDR2 FQNEAQ come from the germline V gene (reference sequence). Here the CDR3 reads CASSLPGSASGNTIYF. The DNA for the CDR3 is TGTGCCAGCAGCTTACCGGGCTCGGCCTCTGGAAACACCATATATTTT.

This clonotype was observed a handful of times. Germline is not matched at one junction end, which may reflect a read error. The chain's CDR3 is CASTLVAGNTGELFF. In nucleotides, the CDR3 is TGTGCCAGCACCTTAGTGGCAGGGAACACCGGGGAGCTGTTTTTT. The gene calls are TRBV7-9 and TRBJ2-2; D is ambiguous. CDR3 length: 15 residues. Germline V gene sequence: CDR1 SEHNR, CDR2 FQNEAQ (reference sequence).

This clonotype was seen ten or more times. V gene TRBV24-1 combines with J gene TRBJ2-1; D is perhaps TRBD2 (7 bases). V was clipped by 2 bases and J by 4 bases, with 23 bases between them. CDR3 length equals 19 residues. Germline values: CDR1 KGHDR, CDR2 SFDVKD. The CDR3 nucleotides are TGTGCCACCAGTGATTCGGCGGTCCCTATGAGCGGGACATACAATGAGCAGTTCTTC. Translation gives CATSDSAVPMSGTYNEQFF.

CDR3 sequence (DNA): TGTGCCAGCAGCTTTAGGACAGGCGAAGCTTTCTTT. Its translation is CASSFRTGEAFF. The V call is TRBV5-5, the J call TRBJ1-1; 7 nucleotides line up with TRBD1. The CDR3 has 12 amino acids. Germline V lookup: CDR1 SGHKS, CDR2 YYEKEE (reference sequence). Trimming removed 2 bases from V and 8 bases from J; junction bases left unmatched: 3.